A single sample gave rise to the 18 T cell receptor beta chains below, sequenced in a study of OX40 agonist ivuxolimab in advanced cancers. Sequencing used immunoSEQ multiplex PCR; TCRdb keeps in-frame clones, though not all of them. The table includes 30,000 to 40,000 clones, roughly 80% detected once. This specimen consisted of CD4+ or CD8+ T cells sorted from blood, obtained in a trial of the OX40 agonist ivuxolimab. These receptors were taken from an adult with an advanced solid tumor such as melanoma, head and neck, liver or kidney cancer.

In its sample, this clone was seen a few times. The rearrangement joins TRBV28 to TRBJ2-7; 7 nucleotides align to TRBD1. The V segment lost 6 bases and the J segment 2 bases; nucleotides outside the gene matches: 10. The CDR3 runs 15 residues. Germline-derived CDR1 and CDR2 are MDHEN and SYDVKM. The CDR3 is CASRERQGPTYEQYF. Written as DNA, the CDR3 is TGTGCCAGCAGGGAAAGACAGGGACCGACCTACGAGCAGTACTTC.

The genes are TRBV7-9 and TRBJ2-7; D is undetermined. This CDR3 comprises 13 residues. CDR1 is SEHNR, CDR2 FQNEAQ, per germline (reference sequence). V was clipped by 5 bases and J by 6 bases, with 14 bases between them. CDR3 in amino acids: CASSPPGFSEQYF. The CDR3 nucleotides are TGTGCCAGCAGCCCCCCCGGGTTTAGCGAGCAGTACTTC. The complete variable domain, with remaining parts taken from reference TRBV7-9 and TRBJ2-7, reads DTGVSQNPRHKITKRGQNVTFRCDPISEHNRLYWYRQTLGQGPEFLTYFQNEAQLEKSRLLSDRFSAERPKGSFSTLEIQRTEQGDSAMYLCASSPPGFSEQYFGPGTRLTVT.

This clone is judged large. The chain uses TRBV13 and TRBJ1-2, with 10 bases that match TRBD1. The CDR3 runs 15 residues. Germline V CDR1 and CDR2: PRHDT, FYEKMQ (reference sequence). With 7 bases clipped from V and 8 bases from J, the junction kept 13 bases outside the gene matches. CDR3 sequence: CASKAKGQGRGGYTF. DNA of the CDR3: TGTGCCAGCAAAGCCAAGGGACAGGGGAGGGGAGGCTACACCTTC. Full variable domain (rest looked up from reference TRBV13 and TRBJ1-2): AAGVIQSPRHLIKEKRETATLKCYPIPRHDTVYWYQQGPGQDPQFLISFYEKMQSDKGSIPDRFSAQQFSDYHSELNMSSLELGDSALYFCASKAKGQGRGGYTFGSGTRLTVV.

The V gene is TRBV25-1, the J gene TRBJ2-3; 8 bases are shared with TRBD2. CDR1 and CDR2 (germline): MGHDK, SYGVNS. CDR3 length: 16 amino acids. Losses at the gene ends were 3 bases for V and 4 bases for J; bases not matched to a gene: 9. CDR3 coding DNA: TGTGCCAGCAGTGACGGAGCGGGGGTTTTCTCAGATACGCAGTATTTT. This encodes CASSDGAGVFSDTQYF.

This clone was seen only once. V usage is TRBV5-4 and J usage is TRBJ2-1; perhaps TRBD2 as D (6 bases). This CDR3 spans 16 amino acids. Germline V gives CDR1 SGHNT, CDR2 YYREEE (reference sequence). The V end was cut by 0 bases, the J end by 9 bases, with 19 bases between. This CDR3 reads CASSLGPGEERIEQFF. Here the CDR3 DNA reads TGTGCCAGCAGCTTGGGCCCCGGGGAGGAAAGGATTGAGCAGTTCTTC.

The chain has TRBV14 and TRBJ2-5; D gene unclear. Germline-derived CDR1 and CDR2 are SGHDN and FVKESK. This CDR3 spans 12 amino acids. V lost 5 bases to trimming and J lost 4 bases, with 8 bases between them. CDR3 sequence (DNA): TGTGCCAGCAGCTACAAACCAGAGACCCAGTACTTC. Protein: CASSYKPETQYF.

J is TRBJ2-7 and V is TRBV4-3, with D perhaps matching TRBD2 (6 bases). Trimming pared 3 bases from V and 0 bases from J, leaving 9 bases between. The CDR3 is made up of 14 amino acids. Germline V gene data show CDR1 as LGHNA and CDR2 as YSLEER. As DNA, the CDR3 is TGCGCCAGCAGCCATGGGGGGAGCTCCTACGAGCAGTACTTC. Amino acid sequence: CASSHGGSSYEQYF.

The rearrangement uses TRBV7-6 and TRBJ2-1; 7 nucleotides line up with TRBD2. The germline CDR1 and CDR2 sequences are SGHVS and FNYEAQ. Germline trimming cut 1 base from V and 0 bases from J; bases unmatched to any gene: 9. The length of the CDR3 is 18 residues. CDR3 in amino acids: CASSLGGGEKSSYNEQFF. Written as DNA, the CDR3 is TGTGCCAGCAGCTTAGGCGGGGGAGAAAAGAGCTCCTACAATGAGCAGTTCTTC.

This chain uses TRBV13 with TRBJ2-3, with a weak D call TRBD1 (6 bases). V was trimmed by 0 bases and J by 2 bases, leaving 15 bases between them. CDR1 and CDR2 from the germline V gene are PRHDT and FYEKMQ (reference sequence). The CDR3 sequence is 17 residues long. Here the CDR3 DNA reads TGTGCCAGCAGCTTAGGCCCCTCCAGGGGTCTCACAGATACGCAGTATTTT. It specifies CASSLGPSRGLTDTQYF.

V and J are TRBV7-6 and TRBJ2-7; 7 bases fit TRBD1. The CDR3 covers 13 residues. V gave up 4 bases and J gave up 7 bases; unmatched junction bases: 7. Germline V lookup: CDR1 SGHVS, CDR2 FNYEAQ. This CDR3 is CASSSGQVEEQYF. The CDR3 DNA sequence: TGTGCCAGCAGCTCCGGACAGGTGGAGGAGCAGTACTTC.

This chain links TRBV7-6 with TRBJ2-1; D is uncertain. The CDR3 loop spans 15 amino acids. The ends were cut back, 5 bases at V and 6 bases at J, with 17 bases in the middle. Germline CDR1 is SGHVS and CDR2 is FNYEAQ. The chain's CDR3 is CASSPQVMLVNEQFF. The DNA for the CDR3 is TGTGCCAGCAGCCCCCAAGTAATGCTGGTCAATGAGCAGTTCTTC.

The chain uses TRBV28 and TRBJ2-1; TRBD2 matches 11 bases. Germline V gene data show CDR1 as MDHEN and CDR2 as SYDVKM. Trimming took 5 bases from V and 7 from J; bases not matched to a gene: 7. The CDR3 has 15 residues. CDR3 residues: CASSHIAGGLNEQFF. CDR3 DNA sequence: TGTGCCAGCAGTCATATAGCGGGGGGGCTTAATGAGCAGTTCTTC.

The rearrangement uses TRBV6-6 and TRBJ1-1; possibly TRBD1 for D (5 bases). V was pared by 5 bases and J by 7 bases, with 11 bases between. The CDR3 contains 12 residues. Germline lookup yields CDR1 MNHNY and CDR2 SVGAGI (reference sequence). The chain's CDR3 is CASSTGMVEAFF. As DNA, the CDR3 is TGTGCCAGCAGTACAGGTATGGTTGAAGCTTTCTTT.

This chain links TRBV4-3 with TRBJ2-2; D uncertain. The germline gives CDR1 LGHNA, CDR2 YSLEER. The CDR3 has 15 amino acids. V was clipped by 0 bases and J by 0 bases, with 5 bases between them. This CDR3 reads CASSQDGANTGELFF. The CDR3 DNA is TGCGCCAGCAGCCAAGATGGGGCGAACACCGGGGAGCTGTTTTTT.

This chain uses TRBV4-3 with TRBJ1-2; possible D gene TRBD1, 6 bases. Trimming stripped 2 bases from V and 7 bases from J, with 14 bases between. The CDR3 totals 14 residues. In germline, CDR1 is LGHNA, CDR2 YSLEER. Here the CDR3 DNA reads TGCGCCAGCAGCCAATCCAGGGGCCCTCTTGGCTACACCTTC. Translating it yields CASSQSRGPLGYTF.

The V and J genes are TRBV9 and TRBJ1-2, with 8 bases fitting TRBD1. Germline V gene lookup returns CDR1 SGDLS and CDR2 YYNGEE. This CDR3 spans 12 amino acids. The ends lost 5 bases at V and 7 bases at J; junction bases unmatched: 4. Here the CDR3 reads CASRKGTGGYTF. The DNA for the CDR3 is TGTGCCAGCAGAAAAGGGACAGGTGGCTACACCTTC.

The J gene is TRBJ2-2, the V gene TRBV7-3; the match to TRBD2 covers 10 bases. After removal of 5 bases from V and 2 bases from J, the junction contained 5 bases not matched to a gene. The length of the CDR3 is 16 residues. CDR1 is SGHTA and CDR2 is FQGTGA in the germline V gene. The CDR3 sequence: CASSALAGDNTGELFF. CDR3 nucleotides: TGTGCCAGCAGCGCCCTAGCGGGGGACAACACCGGGGAGCTGTTTTTT.

The chain is built from TRBV6-5 and TRBJ2-3; TRBD1 matches at 11 bases. This CDR3 has 16 amino acids. Trimming took 2 bases from V and 4 from J; bases not matched to a gene: 5. Germline loops: CDR1 MNHEY, CDR2 SVGAGI. The DNA for the CDR3 is TGTGCCAGCAGTTACCACGCGGGACAGGGGGCAGATACGCAGTATTTT. Translation: CASSYHAGQGADTQYF.